This entry lists 4 T cell receptor beta chains sequenced from one sample in a study of cytomegalovirus exposure and HLA in healthy donors. Method: immunoSEQ multiplex PCR; TCRdb's copy keeps in-frame clones and lacks some. The sample shows around 120,000 clones, 70% to 90% of them seen only once. The sample comprised PBMCs. These receptors were taken from a woman younger than 30 in good health and CMV-seropositive.

This clone came up once. The V and J genes are TRBV27 and TRBJ2-1; 7 bases agree with TRBD2. Looked up from germline, CDR1 is MNHEY and CDR2 is SMNVEV (reference sequence). The CDR3 length is 16 residues. V gave up 5 bases and J gave up 3 bases; unmatched junction bases: 10. The CDR3 DNA reads TGTGCCAGCAGTCCGATTTCGGGGGGACTCTACAATGAGCAGTTCTTC. Translated, it gives CASSPISGGLYNEQFF.

The rearrangement uses TRBV18 and TRBJ1-5; tentatively, D is TRBD1 (5 bases). Germline V gene sequence: CDR1 KGHSH, CDR2 LQKENI. The length of the CDR3 is 16 residues. Trimming left V 5 bases short and J 2 bases short, with 16 bases between. The CDR3 sequence is CASSSGVGPGNQPQHF. In DNA form, the CDR3 reads TGTGCCAGCTCATCGGGGGTGGGGCCGGGCAATCAGCCCCAGCATTTT. Variable domain in full (rest from reference TRBV18 and TRBJ1-5): NAGVMQNPRHLVRRRGQEARLRCSPMKGHSHVYWYRQLPEEGLKFMVYLQKENIIDESGMPKERFSAEFPKEGPSILRIQQVVRGDSAAYFCASSSGVGPGNQPQHFGDGTRLSIL.

The chain carries TRBV2 and TRBJ2-7, with 9 bases lining up with TRBD1. Germline V CDR1 and CDR2: SNHLY, FYNNEI. V dropped 8 bases and J dropped 3; count of bases not matched to a gene: 8. This CDR3 is built from 14 residues. CDR3 bases: TGTGCCAGCGGGAAGGACAGGGGAGGCTACGAGCAGTACTTC. This codes for CASGKDRGGYEQYF.

In this sample, this clone turned up a few times. The chain combines TRBV4-1 with TRBJ1-2; D possibly corresponds to TRBD1 (5 bases). The CDR3 is 15 residues long. The V end was cut by 0 bases, the J end by 1 base, with 9 bases between. CDR1 and CDR2 from the germline V gene are MGHRA and YSYEKL. The CDR3 coding sequence is TGCGCCAGCAGCCAAGACGGGGGTAATAACTATGGCTACACCTTC. The encoded protein is CASSQDGGNNYGYTF.